The 17 T cell receptor beta chains given below trace back to one sample, sequenced in a study of cytotoxic CD8 clonotypes in ibrutinib-treated CLL. Profiled with immunoSEQ multiplex PCR; TCRdb holds only in-frame clones, not every one. The table lists around 76,000 clones, around 78% of them singletons. Sequencing was performed on PBMCs, taken after 24 months of ibrutinib treatment. These receptors were taken from a human donor with chronic lymphocytic leukemia.

The chain is built from TRBV6-5 and TRBJ1-3, with 7 bases aligning to TRBD1. The germline CDR1 and CDR2 sequences are MNHEY and SVGAGI. V shed 6 bases, J shed 8 bases, and the junction held 10 bases outside the gene matches. The CDR3 is made up of 14 amino acids. The chain's CDR3 is CASRPRQGGYTIYF. DNA for the CDR3: TGTGCCAGCAGACCGAGACAGGGAGGGTACACCATATATTTT.

In the case of this clone: The same CDR3 also results from other DNA sequences found in this sample. The CDR3 is CASSLGQGTEAFF. The CDR3 coding sequence is TGTGCCAGCAGCTTAGGACAGGGGACTGAAGCTTTCTTT. This chain connects TRBV7-6 to TRBJ1-1; TRBD1 aligns across 8 bases. The germline CDR1 and CDR2 sequences are SGHVS and FNYEAQ. The V segment lost 1 base and the J segment 5 bases; nucleotides outside the gene matches: 0. The CDR3 is made up of 13 amino acids.

The table lists this clone with a few counts. This chain uses TRBV10-1 with TRBJ1-2; 10 nucleotides agree with TRBD1. The length of the CDR3 is 12 residues. V shed 6 bases and J 6 bases; nucleotides not matched to a gene: 1. Germline V lookup: CDR1 WNHNN, CDR2 SYGVQD (reference sequence). CDR3 amino acids: CASRGTGDGYTF. The CDR3 DNA follows: TGCGCCAGCAGGGGGACAGGGGATGGCTACACCTTC.

In this sample, this clone turned up once. This chain joins TRBV19 and TRBJ1-1; D is ambiguous. Per the germline V gene, CDR1 is LNHDA and CDR2 is SQIVND (reference sequence). This CDR3 spans 13 amino acids. Trimming cost V 6 bases and J 1 base, with 9 bases left between them. CDR3 amino acids: CASRDQENTEAFF. The CDR3 DNA reads as TGTGCCAGTAGGGACCAGGAGAACACTGAAGCTTTCTTT.

This clone has only a few counts. The rearrangement links TRBV6-5 to TRBJ2-7; a possible D gene is TRBD2 (6 bases). This CDR3 is built from 13 residues. V lost 4 bases and J lost 5, with 12 bases in between. CDR1 is MNHEY, CDR2 SVGAGI, per germline. The CDR3 here is CASSSPGSHEQYF. The CDR3 coding sequence is TGTGCCAGCAGTTCCCCCGGGAGCCACGAGCAGTACTTC.

DNA for the CDR3: TGTGCCAGCAGCACACCCCTTACCTACGAGCAGTACTTC. It specifies CASSTPLTYEQYF. The V and J genes are TRBV11-1 and TRBJ2-7; D remains ambiguous. The V and J ends lost 5 bases and 2 bases respectively, with 10 bases between them. The germline gives CDR1 SGHAT, CDR2 FQDESV (reference sequence). CDR3 length equals 13 residues.

The chain links TRBV7-9 to TRBJ1-4; D ambiguous. V was trimmed by 5 bases and J by 3 bases, leaving 10 bases between them. The CDR3 runs to 14 residues. Germline V CDR1 and CDR2: SEHNR, FQNEAQ (reference sequence). The CDR3 nucleotides read TGTGCCAGCAGCGCCACGCGGGCTAATGAAAAACTGTTTTTT. It codes for CASSATRANEKLFF.

The V call is TRBV6-5, the J call TRBJ2-2; weak D call: TRBD1 (5 bases). This CDR3 comprises 13 residues. Trimming left V 7 bases short and J 6 bases short, with 12 bases between. Germline CDR1 reads MNHEY; CDR2 reads SVGAGI. The CDR3 coding sequence is TGTGCCAGCAATAAAGGGGCTGCCGGGGAGCTGTTTTTT. This sequence encodes CASNKGAAGELFF.

The gene calls are TRBV18 and TRBJ2-2; tentatively, D is TRBD1 (5 bases). The V end lost 6 bases, the J end lost 6 bases, and 11 bases lay between the germline ends. Looked up from germline, CDR1 is KGHSH and CDR2 is LQKENI. The CDR3 sequence is 13 residues long. The CDR3 protein is CASSLQGSGELFF. CDR3 nucleotide sequence: TGTGCCAGCTCGCTTCAGGGTTCCGGGGAGCTGTTTTTT. Drawing the rest from reference TRBV18 and TRBJ2-2, the complete variable domain is NAGVMQNPRHLVRRRGQEARLRCSPMKGHSHVYWYRQLPEEGLKFMVYLQKENIIDESGMPKERFSAEFPKEGPSILRIQQVVRGDSAAYFCASSLQGSGELFFGEGSRLTVL.

The V call is TRBV6-1, the J call TRBJ2-1; 13 bases are shared with TRBD2. The germline CDR1 and CDR2 sequences are MNHNS and SASEGT. The V segment lost 1 base and the J segment 3 bases; nucleotides outside the gene matches: 3. The CDR3 consists of 17 residues. Written as DNA, the CDR3 is TGTGCCAGCAGTGAAGAGACTAGCGGGAGGTACTACAATGAGCAGTTCTTC. Its protein product is CASSEETSGRYYNEQFF.

V and J are TRBV30 and TRBJ1-6, with no clear D. With 1 base removed from V and 10 bases from J, the gap between germline ends came to 5 bases. The CDR3 has 11 residues. CDR1 and CDR2 from the germline V gene are GTSNPN and SVGIG (reference sequence). CDR3 in amino acids: CAWSEESPLHF. CDR3 coding DNA: TGTGCCTGGAGTGAGGAATCACCCCTCCACTTT.

The chain combines TRBV18 with TRBJ2-6, with D possibly matching TRBD1 (6 bases). Trimming took off 3 bases at V and 3 bases at J, with 12 bases between the two ends. The germline V gene encodes CDR1 KGHSH and CDR2 LQKENI. This CDR3 contains 16 residues. CDR3 protein: CASSPLYRDGANVLTF. CDR3 DNA sequence: TGTGCCAGCTCACCCCTCTACAGGGATGGGGCCAACGTCCTGACTTTC. The variable domain in full, completed from reference TRBV18 and TRBJ2-6, reads NAGVMQNPRHLVRRRGQEARLRCSPMKGHSHVYWYRQLPEEGLKFMVYLQKENIIDESGMPKERFSAEFPKEGPSILRIQQVVRGDSAAYFCASSPLYRDGANVLTFGAGSRLTVL.

This sequence joins TRBV11-1 and TRBJ2-5; maybe TRBD1 (6 bases). With 5 bases removed from V and 1 base from J, the gap between germline ends came to 17 bases. Germline-derived CDR1 and CDR2 are SGHAT and FQDESV (reference sequence). The CDR3 totals 16 residues. CDR3 sequence (DNA): TGTGCCAGCAGCCACTGGACAGAAAAAATCCAAGAGACCCAGTACTTC. Translated, it gives CASSHWTEKIQETQYF.

This clone was seen only once. The rearrangement joins TRBV4-2 to TRBJ2-1, with 11 bases aligning to TRBD1. V dropped 3 bases and J dropped 5; count of bases not matched to a gene: 12. Germline V gene sequence: CDR1 LGHNA, CDR2 YNFKEQ. The CDR3 length is 18 residues. The CDR3 here is CASSQEVLWDRGNNEQFF. CDR3 DNA sequence: TGTGCCAGCAGCCAGGAAGTGCTATGGGACAGGGGGAACAATGAGCAGTTCTTC.

In DNA, the CDR3 is TGTGCCAGTAGTATCGGTAACAGAGCTCCTAGCACAGATACGCAGTATTTT. This codes for CASSIGNRAPSTDTQYF. This chain uses TRBV19 with TRBJ2-3; D call uncertain. This CDR3 region has 17 residues. The V gene lost 3 bases and the J gene lost 0 bases, with 16 bases spanning the gap. Germline CDR1 and CDR2: LNHDA and SQIVND (reference sequence).

The genes are TRBV7-2 and TRBJ1-1; D gene ambiguous. Trimming took off 2 bases at V and 2 bases at J, with 9 bases between the two ends. Germline loops: CDR1 SGHTA, CDR2 FQGNSA. The CDR3 is made up of 14 amino acids. The CDR3 here is CASSLMDVNTEAFF. The CDR3 nucleotides read TGTGCCAGCAGCTTAATGGACGTAAACACTGAAGCTTTCTTT.

V and J are TRBV28 and TRBJ2-7; no clear D. V lost 2 bases, J lost 2 bases, and 4 bases lay in between. In germline, CDR1 is MDHEN, CDR2 SYDVKM. There are 12 residues in the CDR3. CDR3 in amino acids: CASSLGAYEQYF. The CDR3 nucleotides read TGTGCCAGCAGTTTAGGGGCCTACGAGCAGTACTTC.